The clone carrying this TCR beta chain was picked up a small number of times. This specimen comes from a study of blood T cell repertoires in COVID-19. Study-wide context: T cells, B-cell-depleted T cells, or PBMCs provided the cDNA or gDNA that served as material.

Profiled with immunoSEQ multiplex PCR; TCRdb holds only in-frame clones, not every one. The sample shows approximately 230,000 clones, about nine tenths of them seen only once. V gave up 5 bases and J gave up 10 bases, with 15 bases separating them. This CDR3 comprises 13 residues. The chain carries TRBV12-3 or TRBV12-4 and TRBJ1-3; D gene ambiguous. Sample: peripheral blood. The TCR was taken from a young man who had recovered from COVID-19. The CDR3 nucleotides are TGTGCCAGCAGTCCCGGGTTATTACTGACCATATATTTT. Translation: CASSPGLLLTIYF.